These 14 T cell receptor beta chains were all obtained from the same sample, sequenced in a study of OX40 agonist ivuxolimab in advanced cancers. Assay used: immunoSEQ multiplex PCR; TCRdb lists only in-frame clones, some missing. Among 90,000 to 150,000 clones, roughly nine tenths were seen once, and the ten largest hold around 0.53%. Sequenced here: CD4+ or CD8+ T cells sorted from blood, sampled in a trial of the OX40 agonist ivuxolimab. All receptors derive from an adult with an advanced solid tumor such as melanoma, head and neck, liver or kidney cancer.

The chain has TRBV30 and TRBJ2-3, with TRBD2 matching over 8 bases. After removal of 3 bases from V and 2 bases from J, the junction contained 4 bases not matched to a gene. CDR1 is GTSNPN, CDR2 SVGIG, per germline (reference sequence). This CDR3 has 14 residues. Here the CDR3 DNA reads TGTGCCTGGAGGGGACTAGTCGCCACAGATACGCAGTATTTT. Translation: CAWRGLVATDTQYF.

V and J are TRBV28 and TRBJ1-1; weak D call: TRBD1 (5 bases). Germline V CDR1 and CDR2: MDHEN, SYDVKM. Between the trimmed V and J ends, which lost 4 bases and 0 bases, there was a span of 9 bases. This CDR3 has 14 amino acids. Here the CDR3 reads CASSSGALNTEAFF. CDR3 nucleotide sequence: TGTGCCAGCAGTTCCGGGGCCCTGAACACTGAAGCTTTCTTT.

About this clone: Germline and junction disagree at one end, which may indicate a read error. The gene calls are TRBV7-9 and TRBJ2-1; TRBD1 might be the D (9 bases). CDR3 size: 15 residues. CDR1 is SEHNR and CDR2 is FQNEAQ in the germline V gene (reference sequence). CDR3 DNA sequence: TGTGCCAGCAGATTAGCGGGGACAGGGAGTAATGAGCAGTTCTTC. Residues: CASRLAGTGSNEQFF.

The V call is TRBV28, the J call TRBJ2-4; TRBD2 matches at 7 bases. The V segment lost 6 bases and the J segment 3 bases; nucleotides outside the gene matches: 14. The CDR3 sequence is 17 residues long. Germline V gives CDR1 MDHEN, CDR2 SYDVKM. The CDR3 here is CASSPPRESGVKNIQYF. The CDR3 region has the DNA TGTGCCAGCAGCCCCCCCCGCGAGAGCGGGGTCAAAAACATTCAGTACTTC.

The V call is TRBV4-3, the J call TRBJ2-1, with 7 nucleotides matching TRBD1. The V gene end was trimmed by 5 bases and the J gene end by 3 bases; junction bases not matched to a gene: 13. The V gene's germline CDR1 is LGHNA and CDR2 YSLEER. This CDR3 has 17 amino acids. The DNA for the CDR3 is TGCGCCAGCAGCAAACAAGGTCGACGGGACAGCTACAATGAGCAGTTCTTC. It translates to CASSKQGRRDSYNEQFF.

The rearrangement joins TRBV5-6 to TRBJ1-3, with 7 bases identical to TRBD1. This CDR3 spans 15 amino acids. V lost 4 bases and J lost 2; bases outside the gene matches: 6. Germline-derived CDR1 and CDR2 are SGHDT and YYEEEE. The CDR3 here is CASSLTGLAGNTIYF. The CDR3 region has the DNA TGTGCCAGCAGCCTGACAGGGTTAGCTGGAAACACCATATATTTT.

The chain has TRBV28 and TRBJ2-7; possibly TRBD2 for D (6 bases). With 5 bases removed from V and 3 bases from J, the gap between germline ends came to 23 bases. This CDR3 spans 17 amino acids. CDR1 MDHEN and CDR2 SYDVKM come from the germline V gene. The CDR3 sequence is CASSTVPLRRGYYEQYF. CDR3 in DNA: TGTGCCAGCAGTACCGTTCCCCTTAGGCGGGGTTACTACGAGCAGTACTTC.

The CDR3 spells CATSRDPGAVNEKLFF. DNA for the CDR3: TGTGCCACCAGCAGAGATCCAGGGGCAGTGAATGAAAAACTGTTTTTT. The chain joins TRBV15 to TRBJ1-4, with TRBD1 as a possible D gene (6 bases). The CDR3 runs to 16 residues. CDR1 is LNHNV, CDR2 YYDKDF, per germline (reference sequence). V lost 0 bases, J lost 5 bases, and 13 bases lay in between.

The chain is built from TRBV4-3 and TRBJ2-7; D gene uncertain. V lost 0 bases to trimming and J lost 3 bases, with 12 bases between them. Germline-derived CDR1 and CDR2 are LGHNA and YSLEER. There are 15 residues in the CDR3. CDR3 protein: CASSQESQAHYEQYF. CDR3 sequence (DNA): TGCGCCAGCAGCCAAGAATCCCAGGCGCACTACGAGCAGTACTTC.

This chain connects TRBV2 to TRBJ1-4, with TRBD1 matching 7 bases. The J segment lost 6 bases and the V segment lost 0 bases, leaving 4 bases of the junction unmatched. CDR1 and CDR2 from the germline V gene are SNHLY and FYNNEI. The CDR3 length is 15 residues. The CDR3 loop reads CASSEATGLDEKLFF. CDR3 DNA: TGTGCCAGCAGTGAAGCGACAGGGTTGGATGAAAAACTGTTTTTT.

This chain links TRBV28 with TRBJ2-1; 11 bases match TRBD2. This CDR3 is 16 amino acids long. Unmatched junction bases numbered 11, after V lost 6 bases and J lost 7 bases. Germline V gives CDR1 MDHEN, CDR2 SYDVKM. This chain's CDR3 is CASRSLSGGGRNEQFF. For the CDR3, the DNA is TGTGCCAGCAGATCCCTTAGCGGGGGGGGCCGGAATGAGCAGTTCTTC.

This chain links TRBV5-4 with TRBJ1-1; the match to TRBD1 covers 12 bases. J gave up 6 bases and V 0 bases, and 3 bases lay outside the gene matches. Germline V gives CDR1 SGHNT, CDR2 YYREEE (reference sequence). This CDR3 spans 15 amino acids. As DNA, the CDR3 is TGTGCCAGCAGCTTGGGGGGACAGGGGGCTGCTGAAGCTTTCTTT. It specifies CASSLGGQGAAEAFF.

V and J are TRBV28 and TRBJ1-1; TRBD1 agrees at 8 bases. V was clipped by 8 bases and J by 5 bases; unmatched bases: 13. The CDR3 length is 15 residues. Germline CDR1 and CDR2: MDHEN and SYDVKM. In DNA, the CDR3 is TGTGCCAGCCCCGCCCCAGGGGGCGTTAATACTGAAGCTTTCTTT. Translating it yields CASPAPGGVNTEAFF.

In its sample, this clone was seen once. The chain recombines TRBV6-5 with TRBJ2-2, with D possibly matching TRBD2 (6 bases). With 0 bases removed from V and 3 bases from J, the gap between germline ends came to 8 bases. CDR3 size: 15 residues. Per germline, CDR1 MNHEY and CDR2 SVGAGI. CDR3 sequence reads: CASSYSPSDTGELFF. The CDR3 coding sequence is TGTGCCAGCAGTTACTCTCCTAGCGACACCGGGGAGCTGTTTTTT.